This record covers a single TCR beta chain. Its antigen is unknown. Libraries were prepared by immunoSEQ multiplex PCR; TCRdb keeps only in-frame clonotypes and omits some of them. The sample has about 120,000 clones; over 85% are singletons. The data derive from a study of OX40 agonist ivuxolimab in advanced cancers. Study background: In this trial design, patients received ivuxolimab intravenously at 0.01 to 10 mg/kg every 2 weeks. The dose-escalation group included hepatocellular carcinoma, melanoma, renal cell carcinoma and head and neck cancer.

General observations from the study: The study observed clonal expansion of CD4+ and CD8+ blood T cells by week 6 at 0.1 to 3.0 mg/kg.

The sequenced sample was CD4+ or CD8+ T cells sorted from blood, obtained in a trial of the OX40 agonist ivuxolimab. The TCR was taken from an adult with an advanced solid tumor such as melanoma, head and neck, liver or kidney cancer.

CDR3 region: CASSLPSFGPFEQYF. In nucleotides, the CDR3 is TGTGCCAGCAGTTTACCCTCTTTCGGACCATTCGAGCAGTACTTC. The chain has TRBV28 and TRBJ2-7; D gene ambiguous. V shed 2 bases and J shed 6 bases, with 17 bases lying between them. There are 15 residues in the CDR3. In germline, CDR1 is MDHEN, CDR2 SYDVKM.